The 17 T cell receptor beta chains below come from one sample, sequenced in a study of T cell responses to AZD1222 COVID-19 vaccine. TCRdb's copy holds only in-frame clones and misses some; the assay was immunoSEQ multiplex PCR. Of over 150,000 clones in the sample, 90% are singletons; the top ten hold less than 1.6%. The input for sequencing was peripheral blood, taken on day 0 of AZD1222 vaccination. The source is an adult in good health.

The chain's CDR3 is CASGGEMYEQYF. Written as DNA, the CDR3 is TGTGCCAGCGGGGGGGAAATGTACGAGCAGTACTTC. The chain couples TRBV2 to TRBJ2-7, with 7 bases lining up with TRBD2. From germline, CDR1 is SNHLY and CDR2 FYNNEI. Trimming took 8 bases from V and 4 from J; bases not matched to a gene: 5. CDR3 size: 12 residues.

V is TRBV5-1 and J is TRBJ2-5; 9 bases map to TRBD1. The V and J ends lost 4 bases and 5 bases, in that order; junction bases with no gene match: 9. CDR1 and CDR2 from the germline V gene are SGHRS and YFSETQ. The CDR3 is 15 residues long. CDR3 DNA: TGCGCCAGCAGCCACGGGACAGGGATGGCGGAGACCCAGTACTTC. It is translated as CASSHGTGMAETQYF. Full variable domain (remainder filled in from reference TRBV5-1 and TRBJ2-5): KAGVTQTPRYLIKTRGQQVTLSCSPISGHRSVSWYQQTPGQGLQFLFEYFSETQRNKGNFPGRFSGRQFSNSRSEMNVSTLELGDSALYLCASSHGTGMAETQYFGPGTRLLVL.

The chain uses TRBV5-1 and TRBJ1-2; D gene unclear. V lost 4 bases to trimming and J lost 0 bases, with 25 bases between them. This CDR3 region has 19 residues. CDR1 is SGHRS and CDR2 is YFSETQ in the germline V gene. The CDR3 is CASSLSVEGRTITNYGYTF. The CDR3 coding sequence is TGCGCCAGCAGCCTCTCCGTTGAAGGCAGAACGATTACTAACTATGGCTACACCTTC.

This chain uses TRBV6-5 with TRBJ1-2, with D unclear. Germline V gene lookup returns CDR1 MNHEY and CDR2 SVGAGI. The CDR3 spans 15 residues. Trimming left V 2 bases short and J 8 bases short, with 18 bases between. CDR3 in amino acids: CASSYSSYGVWGYTF. In nucleotides, the CDR3 is TGTGCCAGCAGTTACAGCAGCTATGGAGTTTGGGGCTACACCTTC.

The chain couples TRBV7-8 to TRBJ2-6, with 7 positions matching TRBD1. CDR1 is SGHVS and CDR2 is FQNEAQ in the germline V gene. The V and J ends lost 5 bases and 0 bases, in that order; junction bases with no gene match: 13. The CDR3 is 19 amino acids. The CDR3 protein is CASSQGGRTVGSGANVLTF. DNA for the CDR3: TGTGCCAGCAGCCAAGGGGGCCGGACAGTCGGCTCTGGGGCCAACGTCCTGACTTTC. The whole variable domain, remainder taken from reference TRBV7-8 and TRBJ2-6, is GAGVSQSPRYKVAKRGQDVALRCDPISGHVSLFWYQQALGQGPEFLTYFQNEAQLDKSGLPSDRFFAERPEGSVSTLKIQRTQQEDSAVYLCASSQGGRTVGSGANVLTFGAGSRLTVL.

This chain links TRBV5-1 with TRBJ1-4; D is ambiguous. From germline, CDR1 is SGHRS and CDR2 YFSETQ. This CDR3 comprises 16 residues. The V end lost 0 bases, the J end lost 0 bases, and 9 bases lay between the germline ends. The CDR3 protein is CASSLGEGATNEKLFF. As DNA, the CDR3 is TGCGCCAGCAGCTTGGGGGAGGGAGCAACTAATGAAAAACTGTTTTTT.

The chain recombines TRBV28 with TRBJ1-5, with TRBD1 as a possible D gene (6 bases). Germline CDR1 MDHEN, CDR2 SYDVKM. With 2 bases removed from V and 0 bases from J, the gap between germline ends came to 14 bases. The CDR3 consists of 17 residues. The CDR3 loop is CASSLGGGPYSNQPQHF. The CDR3 DNA reads TGTGCCAGCAGTTTAGGGGGGGGGCCGTATAGCAATCAGCCCCAGCATTTT.

V and J are TRBV3-1 (or the pseudogene TRBV3-2) and TRBJ1-3; possibly TRBD1 for D (5 bases). This CDR3 is 14 amino acids long. Germline values: CDR1 LGHDT, CDR2 YNNKEL (reference sequence). V was clipped by 1 base and J by 3 bases, with 7 bases between them. DNA for the CDR3: TGTGCCAGCAGCCAAGGGGACGGTGGAAACACCATATATTTT. Translating it yields CASSQGDGGNTIYF.

The chain carries TRBV4-3 and TRBJ1-2; the match to TRBD1 covers 9 bases. Losses at the gene ends were 1 base for V and 3 bases for J; bases not matched to a gene: 9. Germline V gene sequence: CDR1 LGHNA, CDR2 YSLEER. The CDR3 spans 17 residues. CDR3 DNA: TGCGCCAGCAGCCAAGGGTCGGGACAGGGAATCTACTATGGCTACACCTTC. Protein: CASSQGSGQGIYYGYTF.

A few counts support this clone. The CDR3 loop is CASSLGKDTEAFF. As DNA, the CDR3 is TGTGCCAGCAGCTTAGGTAAGGACACTGAAGCTTTCTTT. The chain uses TRBV7-3 and TRBJ1-1; unclear D gene. This CDR3 spans 13 amino acids. The V end lost 2 bases, the J end lost 3 bases, and 7 bases lay between the germline ends. Germline V gene lookup returns CDR1 SGHTA and CDR2 FQGTGA.

The J gene is TRBJ1-2, the V gene TRBV29-1; a weak D match, TRBD1 (6 bases). Trimming pared 7 bases from V and 2 bases from J, leaving 14 bases between. The CDR3 has 13 residues. Germline assignment: CDR1 SQVTM and CDR2 ANQGSEA. DNA for the CDR3: TGCAGCGCCGGCACAGGGCGAAACTATGGCTACACCTTC. It translates to CSAGTGRNYGYTF.

This chain uses TRBV5-1 with TRBJ2-1, with TRBD2 matching over 7 bases. The CDR3 is made up of 14 amino acids. Germline trimming cut 4 bases from V and 8 bases from J; bases unmatched to any gene: 9. The germline CDR1 and CDR2 sequences are SGHRS and YFSETQ. The CDR3 sequence is CASSPLAGEDEQFF. CDR3 DNA: TGCGCCAGCAGCCCCCTGGCGGGGGAGGATGAGCAGTTCTTC.

CDR3 in DNA: TGTGCCACCAGTGATTCCGCCGGGACAGTCTTCCCCGGGGAGCTGTTTTTT. It yields the protein CATSDSAGTVFPGELFF. This chain connects TRBV24-1 to TRBJ2-2; 7 positions agree with TRBD1. Germline trimming cut 2 bases from V and 6 bases from J; bases unmatched to any gene: 11. Germline lookup yields CDR1 KGHDR and CDR2 SFDVKD. The CDR3 has 17 amino acids.

The rearrangement uses TRBV20-1 and TRBJ2-3; D unclear. The CDR3 has 14 amino acids. Germline V gives CDR1 DFQATT, CDR2 SNEGSKA (reference sequence). V gave up 3 bases and J gave up 0 bases, with 10 bases separating them. The CDR3 protein is CSASQLISTDTQYF. The CDR3 region has the DNA TGCAGTGCTAGTCAGCTTATTAGCACAGATACGCAGTATTTT.

V is TRBV24-1 and J is TRBJ1-3; 8 positions match TRBD1. The CDR3 consists of 15 residues. Germline lookup yields CDR1 KGHDR and CDR2 SFDVKD. J lost 2 bases, V lost 4 bases, and 3 bases had no gene match. The CDR3 sequence: CATSDPTGAGNTIYF. The CDR3 DNA reads TGTGCCACCAGTGACCCGACAGGGGCTGGAAACACCATATATTTT.

V usage is TRBV5-8 and J usage is TRBJ1-5, with D unresolved. Germline lookup yields CDR1 SGHTS and CDR2 YDEGEE. The V and J ends lost 2 bases and 0 bases respectively, with 6 bases between them. This CDR3 has 14 amino acids. For the CDR3, the DNA is TGTGCCAGCAGCTTTATGGGTAGCAATCAGCCCCAGCATTTT. Its translation: CASSFMGSNQPQHF. Based on the CDR3 plus reference TRBV5-8 and TRBJ1-5, the full variable domain is EAGVTQSPTHLIKTRGQQATLRCSPISGHTSVYWYQQALGLGLQFLLWYDEGEERNRGNFPPRFSGRQFPNYSSELNVNALELEDSALYLCASSFMGSNQPQHFGDGTRLSIL.

The count of this clone is one. The chain joins TRBV6-4 to TRBJ1-1; 7 bases map to TRBD1. There are 14 residues in the CDR3. J was trimmed by 5 bases and V by 7 bases; bases with no gene match: 10. Germline V lookup: CDR1 MRHNA, CDR2 SNTAGT. CDR3 amino acids: CASTMDRWATEAFF. In DNA, the CDR3 is TGTGCCAGCACCATGGACAGGTGGGCAACTGAAGCTTTCTTT.